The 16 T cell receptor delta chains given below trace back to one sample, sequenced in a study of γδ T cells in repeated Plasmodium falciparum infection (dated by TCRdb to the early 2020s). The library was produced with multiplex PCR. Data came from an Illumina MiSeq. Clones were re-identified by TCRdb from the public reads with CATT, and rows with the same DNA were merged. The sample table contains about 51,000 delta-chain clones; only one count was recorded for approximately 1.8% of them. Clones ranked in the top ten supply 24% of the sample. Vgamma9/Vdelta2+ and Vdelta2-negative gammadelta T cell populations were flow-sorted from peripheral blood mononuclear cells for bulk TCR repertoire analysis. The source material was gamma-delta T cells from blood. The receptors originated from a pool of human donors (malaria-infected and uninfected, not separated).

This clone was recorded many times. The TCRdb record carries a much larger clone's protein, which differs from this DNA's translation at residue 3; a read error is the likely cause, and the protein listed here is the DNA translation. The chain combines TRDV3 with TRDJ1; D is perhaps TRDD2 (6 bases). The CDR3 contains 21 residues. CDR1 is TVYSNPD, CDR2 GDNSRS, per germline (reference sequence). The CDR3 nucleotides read TGTGCTATGCTCAAAACCGTTATCCTACCGGGCTGGTGCCCATACACCGATAAACTCATCTTT. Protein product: CAMLKTVILPGWCPYTDKLIF.

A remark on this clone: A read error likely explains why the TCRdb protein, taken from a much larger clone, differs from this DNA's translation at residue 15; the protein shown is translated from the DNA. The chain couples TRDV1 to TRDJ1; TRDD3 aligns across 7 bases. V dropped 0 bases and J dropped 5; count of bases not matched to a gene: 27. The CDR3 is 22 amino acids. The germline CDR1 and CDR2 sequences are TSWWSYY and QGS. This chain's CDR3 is CALGELKAHLLRLGSLRDKLIF. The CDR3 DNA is TGTGCTCTTGGGGAACTAAAAGCCCATCTACTTAGACTGGGGTCGTTAAGAGATAAACTCATCTTT.

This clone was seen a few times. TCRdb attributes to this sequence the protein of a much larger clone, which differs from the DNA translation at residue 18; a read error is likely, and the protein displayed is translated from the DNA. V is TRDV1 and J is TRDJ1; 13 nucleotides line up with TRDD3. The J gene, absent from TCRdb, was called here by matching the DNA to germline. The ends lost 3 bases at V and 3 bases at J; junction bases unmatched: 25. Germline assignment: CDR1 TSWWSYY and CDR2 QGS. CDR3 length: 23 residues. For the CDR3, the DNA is TGTGCTCTTGGGGACCCGACCCCATCCCGTACTGGGGGATACGCGGGGTACTCCGATAAACTCATCTTT. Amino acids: CALGDPTPSRTGGYAGYSDKLIF.

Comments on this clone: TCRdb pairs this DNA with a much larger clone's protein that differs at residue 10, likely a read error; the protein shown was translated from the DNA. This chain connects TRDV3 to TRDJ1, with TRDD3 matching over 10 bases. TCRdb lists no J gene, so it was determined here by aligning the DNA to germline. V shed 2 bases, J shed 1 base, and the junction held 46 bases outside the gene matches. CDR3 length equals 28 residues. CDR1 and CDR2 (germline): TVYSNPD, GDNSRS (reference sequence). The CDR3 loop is CAFLRRYYLGPPIRVGYWGIRFTDKLIF. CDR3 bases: TGTGCCTTTCTGCGGCGATATTACTTGGGCCCTCCTATAAGAGTGGGCTACTGGGGGATCAGATTCACCGATAAACTCATCTTT.

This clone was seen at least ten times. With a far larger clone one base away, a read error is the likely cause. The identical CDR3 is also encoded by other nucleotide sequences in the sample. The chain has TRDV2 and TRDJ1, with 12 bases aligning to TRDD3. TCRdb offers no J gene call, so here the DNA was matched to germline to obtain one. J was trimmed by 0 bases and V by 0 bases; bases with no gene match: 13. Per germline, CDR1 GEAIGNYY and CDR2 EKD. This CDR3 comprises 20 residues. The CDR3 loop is CACDTLQLGDTDSYTDKLIF. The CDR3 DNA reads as TGTGCCTGTGACACCCTCCAACTGGGGGATACAGATTCGTACACCGATAAACTCATCTTT.

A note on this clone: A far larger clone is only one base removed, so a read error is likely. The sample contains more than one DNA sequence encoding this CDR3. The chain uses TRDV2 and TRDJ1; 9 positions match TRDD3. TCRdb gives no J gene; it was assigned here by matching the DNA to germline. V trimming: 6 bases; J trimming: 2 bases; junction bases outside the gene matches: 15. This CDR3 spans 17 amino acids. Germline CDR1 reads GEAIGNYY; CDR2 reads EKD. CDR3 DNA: TGTGCCTGTCAGGACCTACTGGGGGAGAAGTCGACCGATAAACTCATCTTT. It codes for CACQDLLGEKSTDKLIF.

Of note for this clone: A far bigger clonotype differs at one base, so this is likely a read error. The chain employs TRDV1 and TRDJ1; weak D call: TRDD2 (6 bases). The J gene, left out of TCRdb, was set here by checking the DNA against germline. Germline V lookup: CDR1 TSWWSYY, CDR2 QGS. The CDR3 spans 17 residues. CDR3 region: CALGEPFHRPTHLKLIF. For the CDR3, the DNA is TGTGCTCTCGGGGAACCCTTCCACCGACCCACTCATCTTAAACTCATCTTT.

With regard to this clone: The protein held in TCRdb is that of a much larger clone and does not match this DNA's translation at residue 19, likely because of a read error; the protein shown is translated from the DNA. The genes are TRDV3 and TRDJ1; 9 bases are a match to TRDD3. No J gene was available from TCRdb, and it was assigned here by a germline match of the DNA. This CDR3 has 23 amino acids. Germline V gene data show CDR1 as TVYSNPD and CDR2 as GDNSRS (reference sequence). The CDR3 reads CASLSTGGQTAKVGVRYTYKLIF. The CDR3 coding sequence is TGTGCCTCCCTCAGTACTGGGGGACAGACGGCGAAAGTGGGGGTGAGATACACCTATAAACTCATCTTT.

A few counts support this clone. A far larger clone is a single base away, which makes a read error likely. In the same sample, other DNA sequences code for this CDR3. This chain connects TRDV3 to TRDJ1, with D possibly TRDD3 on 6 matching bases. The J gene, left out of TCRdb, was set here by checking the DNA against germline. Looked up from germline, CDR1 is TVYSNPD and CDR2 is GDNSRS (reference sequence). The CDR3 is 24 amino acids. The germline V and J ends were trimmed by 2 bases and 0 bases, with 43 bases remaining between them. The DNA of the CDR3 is TGTGCCTTTTACCACCACTTTTCAAGGGCACGACAGACGGGGGACGGATGGAACACCGATAAACTCATCTTT. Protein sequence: CAFYHHFSRARQTGDGWNTDKLIF.

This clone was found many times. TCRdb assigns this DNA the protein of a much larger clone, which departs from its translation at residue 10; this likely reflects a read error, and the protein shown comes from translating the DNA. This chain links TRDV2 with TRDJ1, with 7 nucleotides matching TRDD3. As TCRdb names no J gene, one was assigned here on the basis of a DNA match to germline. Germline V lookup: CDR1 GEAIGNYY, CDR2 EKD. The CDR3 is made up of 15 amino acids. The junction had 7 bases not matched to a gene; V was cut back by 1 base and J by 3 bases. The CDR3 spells CACDTKGGSADKLIF. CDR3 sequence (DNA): TGTGCCTGTGACACAAAGGGGGGATCCGCCGATAAACTCATCTTT.

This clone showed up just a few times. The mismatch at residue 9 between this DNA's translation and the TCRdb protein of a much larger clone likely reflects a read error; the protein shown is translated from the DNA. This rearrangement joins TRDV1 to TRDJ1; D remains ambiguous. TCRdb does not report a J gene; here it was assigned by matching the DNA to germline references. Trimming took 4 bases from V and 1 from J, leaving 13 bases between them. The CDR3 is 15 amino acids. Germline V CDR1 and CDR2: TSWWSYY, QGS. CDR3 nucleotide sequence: TGTGCTCTTGGGGGAAGGCTCCGCTGCACCGATAAACTCATCTTT. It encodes CALGGRLRCTDKLIF.

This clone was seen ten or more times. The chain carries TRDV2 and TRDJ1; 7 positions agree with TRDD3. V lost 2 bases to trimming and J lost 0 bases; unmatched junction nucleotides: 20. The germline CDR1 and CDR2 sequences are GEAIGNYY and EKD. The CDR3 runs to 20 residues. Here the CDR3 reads CACDKVRAVGIHNDTDKLIF. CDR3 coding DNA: TGTGCCTGTGACAAGGTTCGAGCTGTAGGGATACATAATGACACCGATAAACTCATCTTT.

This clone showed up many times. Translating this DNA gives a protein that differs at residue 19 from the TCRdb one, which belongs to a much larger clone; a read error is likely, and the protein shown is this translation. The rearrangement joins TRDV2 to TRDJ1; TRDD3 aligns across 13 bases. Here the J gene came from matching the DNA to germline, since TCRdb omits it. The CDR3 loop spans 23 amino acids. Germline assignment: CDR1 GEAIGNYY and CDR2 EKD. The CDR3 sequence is CACDTVKGQILGDTDRYTGKLIF. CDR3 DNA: TGTGCCTGTGACACCGTAAAAGGTCAGATACTGGGGGATACGGACAGGTACACCGGTAAACTCATCTTT.

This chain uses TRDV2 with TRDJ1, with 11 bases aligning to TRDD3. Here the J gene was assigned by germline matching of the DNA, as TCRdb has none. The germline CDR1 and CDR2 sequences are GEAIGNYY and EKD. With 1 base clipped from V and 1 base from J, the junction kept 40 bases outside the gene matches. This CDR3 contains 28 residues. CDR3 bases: TGTGCCTGTGACACGGGGTTCAATAAGATAATCCACCGCGTACTGGGGGATAAGGGAGAAATCGGCACCGATAAACTCATCTTT. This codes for CACDTGFNKIIHRVLGDKGEIGTDKLIF.

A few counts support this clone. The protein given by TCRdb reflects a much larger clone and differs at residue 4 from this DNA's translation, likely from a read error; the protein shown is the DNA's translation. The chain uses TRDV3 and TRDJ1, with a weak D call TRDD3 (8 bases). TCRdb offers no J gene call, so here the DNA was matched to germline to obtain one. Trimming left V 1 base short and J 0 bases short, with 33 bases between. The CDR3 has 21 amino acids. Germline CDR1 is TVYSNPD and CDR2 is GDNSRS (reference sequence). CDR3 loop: CAFNSPFIPTRGYSYTDKLIF. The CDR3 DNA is TGTGCCTTTAACTCCCCTTTCATTCCTACGAGGGGATACAGCTACACCGATAAACTCATCTTT.

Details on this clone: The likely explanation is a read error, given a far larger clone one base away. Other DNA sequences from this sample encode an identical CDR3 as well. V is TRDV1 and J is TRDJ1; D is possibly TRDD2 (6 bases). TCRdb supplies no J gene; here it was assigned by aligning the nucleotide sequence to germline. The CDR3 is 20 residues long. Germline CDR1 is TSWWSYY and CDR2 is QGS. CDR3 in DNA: TGTGCCCTTGGGGAACAGGTTCCTATCCCCCGGGGGTTGTACACCGATAAACTCATCTTT. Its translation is CALGEQVPIPRGLYTDKLIF.